This T cell receptor (beta chain) was identified during a study of blood T cell repertoires in COVID-19. Sequencing used immunoSEQ multiplex PCR; TCRdb keeps in-frame clones, though not all of them. In the table there are some 210,000 clones, 84% of which are singletons. This CDR3 comprises 15 residues. CDR1 and CDR2 (germline): SGHTA, FQGNSA. Germline trimming cut 5 bases from V and 4 bases from J; bases unmatched to any gene: 10. The sample comprised peripheral blood. The V and J genes are TRBV7-2 and TRBJ1-2; 7 nucleotides line up with TRBD1. The TCR originated in a woman in her seventies with active or convalescent COVID-19. DNA for the CDR3: TGTGCCAGCAGCCACCGACAGGGAGGCCCCTATGGCTACACCTTC. Translation gives CASSHRQGGPYGYTF.